These 21 T cell receptor beta chains were all obtained from the same sample, sequenced in a study of T cell changes during pregnancy in multiple sclerosis. Produced via immunoSEQ multiplex PCR; TCRdb's table is partial and in-frame only. This table has around 39,000 clones, about 88% appearing once. Specimen: CD8+ T cells from peripheral blood mononuclear cells, collected in the first trimester of pregnancy. These receptors were obtained from a female donor with multiple sclerosis, enrolled in a pregnancy study.

V is TRBV6-6 and J is TRBJ2-7; D unresolved. Germline V gives CDR1 MNHNY, CDR2 SVGAGI (reference sequence). V lost 0 bases, J lost 6 bases, and 12 bases lay in between. The CDR3 sequence is 14 residues long. The CDR3 nucleotides read TGTGCCAGCAGTTACTCCCTCGAGATCGGCGAGCAGTACTTC. It specifies CASSYSLEIGEQYF.

This clone was counted a few times. The chain employs TRBV27 and TRBJ1-2; 8 nucleotides line up with TRBD1. The CDR3 spans 15 residues. The J segment lost 2 bases and the V segment lost 6 bases, leaving 8 bases of the junction unmatched. Germline CDR1 reads MNHEY; CDR2 reads SMNVEV (reference sequence). CDR3 coding DNA: TGTGCCAGCAGCCCCGCGGACAGGGTAAACTATGGCTACACCTTC. Residues: CASSPADRVNYGYTF.

The chain couples TRBV6-5 to TRBJ1-3; 7 nucleotides align to TRBD1. J was trimmed by 2 bases and V by 6 bases; bases with no gene match: 7. The CDR3 loop spans 15 amino acids. The V gene's germline CDR1 is MNHEY and CDR2 SVGAGI. The CDR3 spells CASSSADRAGNTIYF. CDR3 bases: TGTGCCAGCAGCTCGGCCGACAGGGCTGGAAACACCATATATTTT.

The gene calls are TRBV9 and TRBJ2-5; D is possibly TRBD2 (7 bases). Trimming removed 0 bases from V and 4 bases from J, with 19 bases in between. CDR1 and CDR2 (germline): SGDLS, YYNGEE. The CDR3 is 17 amino acids. The CDR3 is CASSVVGGGGFGETQYF. In DNA, the CDR3 is TGTGCCAGCAGCGTAGTCGGGGGAGGGGGTTTCGGAGAGACCCAGTACTTC.

V and J are TRBV5-4 and TRBJ2-7, with D maybe TRBD1 (6 bases). Trimming pared 0 bases from V and 0 bases from J, leaving 7 bases between. CDR3 size: 14 residues. Germline V gene sequence: CDR1 SGHNT, CDR2 YYREEE (reference sequence). CDR3 sequence (DNA): TGTGCCAGCAGCTTGGGGGACAACTCCTACGAGCAGTACTTC. Translation gives CASSLGDNSYEQYF.

The chain has TRBV4-3 and TRBJ2-5, with D maybe TRBD1 (6 bases). V lost 0 bases and J lost 1, with 12 bases in between. Germline V CDR1 and CDR2: LGHNA, YSLEER. The CDR3 is made up of 16 amino acids. CDR3 DNA sequence: TGCGCCAGCAGCCAAGAAGTAGACAGGCCCCAAGAGACCCAGTACTTC. Amino acid sequence: CASSQEVDRPQETQYF.

The V and J genes are TRBV13 and TRBJ2-1; 15 bases align to TRBD2. The germline CDR1 and CDR2 sequences are PRHDT and FYEKMQ (reference sequence). The CDR3 runs to 18 residues. J lost 7 bases, V lost 5 bases, and 12 bases had no gene match. CDR3 loop: CASSPPPRTSGGANEQFF. CDR3 nucleotides: TGTGCCAGCAGCCCCCCACCTAGGACTAGCGGGGGGGCAAATGAGCAGTTCTTC.

To note about this clone: The same CDR3 arises from other DNA sequences in this sample as well. V is TRBV9 and J is TRBJ1-1; 8 bases fit TRBD1. Germline trimming cut 2 bases from V and 2 bases from J; bases unmatched to any gene: 5. CDR3 length equals 15 residues. Germline CDR1 is SGDLS and CDR2 is YYNGEE. The CDR3, as DNA: TGTGCCAGCAGCGTGGGGACAGGAAGTAACACTGAAGCTTTCTTT. Translation: CASSVGTGSNTEAFF.

This chain uses TRBV7-9 with TRBJ2-1; D is uncertain. The CDR3 sequence is 14 residues long. Germline V lookup: CDR1 SEHNR, CDR2 FQNEAQ (reference sequence). V lost 5 bases to trimming and J lost 2 bases, with 10 bases between them. This CDR3 is CASSLPSAYNEQFF. Here the CDR3 DNA reads TGTGCCAGCAGCCTCCCCTCAGCCTACAATGAGCAGTTCTTC.

The V call is TRBV6-5, the J call TRBJ1-1; a possible D gene is TRBD1 (5 bases). The ends were cut back, 5 bases at V and 11 bases at J, with 18 bases in the middle. This CDR3 comprises 13 residues. Germline V CDR1 and CDR2: MNHEY, SVGAGI. CDR3 sequence (DNA): TGTGCCAGCAGTGACTATGGGGGGGATATGGCTTTCTTT. Translating it yields CASSDYGGDMAFF.

The J gene is TRBJ2-7, the V gene TRBV29-1, with D possibly matching TRBD1 (7 bases). V was shortened by 7 bases and J by 1 base, with 17 bases between the two germline ends. The CDR3 has 14 residues. Germline CDR1 and CDR2: SQVTM and ANQGSEA. The CDR3 DNA reads as TGCAGCGACAGGGGCCAAGGGGGGTCCTACGAGCAGTACTTC. Protein: CSDRGQGGSYEQYF.

V is TRBV4-1 and J is TRBJ2-7; 10 bases align to TRBD1. Germline V gives CDR1 MGHRA, CDR2 YSYEKL. V lost 0 bases, J lost 5 bases, and 4 bases stayed unmatched. CDR3 length equals 15 residues. The CDR3 DNA follows: TGCGCCAGCAGCCAAGATGCAGGGACAGGGGACGAGCAGTACTTC. It yields the protein CASSQDAGTGDEQYF.

This clone showed up just once. CDR3 in amino acids: CASSLQGTLHLEGTGYTF. The DNA for the CDR3 is TGTGCCAGCAGCTTACAGGGTACTCTCCACTTAGAAGGTACTGGCTACACCTTC. The V gene is TRBV11-2, the J gene TRBJ1-2; D possibly corresponds to TRBD1 (5 bases). Germline V gene lookup returns CDR1 SGHAT and CDR2 FQNNGV. V was clipped by 2 bases and J by 7 bases, with 26 bases between them. The CDR3 is 18 residues long.

On this clone: A read error likely explains this, since a far larger clone differs by one base. The CDR3 sequence: CASSSTQNTEAFF. CDR3 DNA: TGTGCCAGCAGCTCCACACAGAACACTGAAGCTTTCTTT. V usage is TRBV7-6 and J usage is TRBJ1-1; no definite D call. CDR3 length: 13 amino acids. Looked up from germline, CDR1 is SGHVS and CDR2 is FNYEAQ. Trimming stripped 4 bases from V and 1 base from J, with 7 bases between. The full variable domain, rest sourced from reference TRBV7-6 and TRBJ1-1, is GAGVSQSPRYKVTKRGQDVALRCDPISGHVSLYWYRQALGQGPEFLTYFNYEAQQDKSGLPNDRFSAERPEGSISTLTIQRTEQRDSAMYRCASSSTQNTEAFFGQGTRLTVV.

J is TRBJ2-1 and V is TRBV27, with 9 bases identical to TRBD1. There are 14 residues in the CDR3. The trim removed 3 bases at V and 8 bases at J, leaving 5 bases unmatched. CDR1 and CDR2 (germline): MNHEY, SMNVEV (reference sequence). CDR3 sequence reads: CASSFGTGRDEQFF. In nucleotides, the CDR3 is TGTGCCAGCAGTTTCGGGACAGGGCGGGATGAGCAGTTCTTC.

The chain couples TRBV7-6 to TRBJ1-1, with TRBD1 matching over 7 bases. This CDR3 region has 15 residues. CDR1 is SGHVS and CDR2 is FNYEAQ in the germline V gene. The J segment lost 0 bases and the V segment lost 5 bases, leaving 6 bases of the junction unmatched. The DNA for the CDR3 is TGTGCCAGCAGCCCGGGGACAGTTCTGAACACTGAAGCTTTCTTT. This translates into CASSPGTVLNTEAFF.

V usage is TRBV30 and J usage is TRBJ2-1; D gene unclear. The CDR3 covers 12 residues. Germline V gene sequence: CDR1 GTSNPN, CDR2 SVGIG (reference sequence). Trimming removed 8 bases at V and 7 bases at J, with 15 bases between. CDR3 DNA: TGTGCCCTATATCCCGTGGTGAATGAGCAGTTCTTC. Its translation is CALYPVVNEQFF.

The rearrangement joins TRBV29-1 to TRBJ1-2; a possible D gene is TRBD1 (6 bases). Germline V gene lookup returns CDR1 SQVTM and CDR2 ANQGSEA. This CDR3 comprises 13 residues. V gave up 4 bases and J gave up 2 bases, with 11 bases separating them. CDR3 sequence reads: CSVGSGQNYGYTF. In DNA, the CDR3 is TGCAGCGTTGGGTCTGGACAGAACTATGGCTACACCTTC.

The chain joins TRBV27 to TRBJ2-7; D not resolved. V lost 0 bases and J 1 base, leaving 10 bases between the germline ends. Germline CDR1 MNHEY, CDR2 SMNVEV (reference sequence). CDR3 length equals 15 residues. The CDR3 reads CASSLSGGLSYEQYF. The CDR3 region has the DNA TGTGCCAGCAGTTTATCAGGCGGCCTTTCCTACGAGCAGTACTTC.

The chain carries TRBV27 and TRBJ2-3, with TRBD2 as a possible D gene (5 bases). Trimming took 3 bases from V and 0 from J, leaving 7 bases between them. Per germline, CDR1 MNHEY and CDR2 SMNVEV (reference sequence). The CDR3 extends over 14 amino acids. The CDR3 loop is CASSFGVSTDTQYF. CDR3 bases: TGTGCCAGCAGTTTCGGGGTGAGCACAGATACGCAGTATTTT.

The CDR3 nucleotides read TGTGCCAGCAGTGTTTATACAGGGACGCTGACGAACACTGAAGCTTTCTTT. The encoded protein is CASSVYTGTLTNTEAFF. V gene TRBV2 combines with J gene TRBJ1-1; weak D call: TRBD1 (6 bases). V lost 4 bases, J lost 1 base, and 19 bases lay in between. CDR1 is SNHLY and CDR2 is FYNNEI in the germline V gene. There are 17 residues in the CDR3.